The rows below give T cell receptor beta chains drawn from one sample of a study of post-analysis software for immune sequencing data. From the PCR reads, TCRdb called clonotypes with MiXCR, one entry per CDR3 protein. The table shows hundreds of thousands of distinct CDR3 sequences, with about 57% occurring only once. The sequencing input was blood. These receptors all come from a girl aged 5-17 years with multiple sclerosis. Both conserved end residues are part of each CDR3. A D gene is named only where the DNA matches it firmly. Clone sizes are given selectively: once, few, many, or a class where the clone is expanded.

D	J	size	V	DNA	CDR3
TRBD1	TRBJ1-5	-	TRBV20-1	TGCAGTGCTACGGCAGGGGGGACCTCTGGCAATCAGCCCCAGCATTTT	CSATAGGTSGNQPQHF
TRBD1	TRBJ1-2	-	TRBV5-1	TGCGCCAGCAGCTTGGTACAGGGGTTTGGCTACACCTTC	CASSLVQGFGYTF
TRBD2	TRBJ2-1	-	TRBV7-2	TGTGCCAGCAGCCCCCTTTGGAGCGGGGGGGCCGAAAATGAGCAGTTCTTC	CASSPLWSGGAENEQFF
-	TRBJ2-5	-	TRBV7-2	TGTGCCAGCAGCTTAATCAGGGAGACCCAGTACTTC	CASSLIRETQYF
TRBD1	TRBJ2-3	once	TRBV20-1	TGCAGTGCTAGAGTGGGACAGGGGATTACAGATACGCAGTATTTT	CSARVGQGITDTQYF
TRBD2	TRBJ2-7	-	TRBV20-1	TGCAGTGCTAGTCTCAGTTTGGTTTCTGGCGGGAGTATCTACGAGCAGTACTTC	CSASLSLVSGGSIYEQYF
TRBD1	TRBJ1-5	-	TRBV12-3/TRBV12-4	TGTGCCAGCAGTCCGAGGGTTGACAGGGTCGATCAGCCCCAGCATTTT	CASSPRVDRVDQPQHF
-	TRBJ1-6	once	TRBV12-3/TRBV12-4	TGTGCCAGCAGTGCCTCCCCCACAGGGTATTCACCCCTCCACTTT	CASSASPTGYSPLHF
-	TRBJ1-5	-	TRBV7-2	TGTGCCAGCAGCTTAGCGCCTTCGCTCAATCAGCCCCAGCATTTT	CASSLAPSLNQPQHF
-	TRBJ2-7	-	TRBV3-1	TGTGCCAGCAGCCAATCCTCCCCCGGGACATCCGAGCAGTACTTC	CASSQSSPGTSEQYF
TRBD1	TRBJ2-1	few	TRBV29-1	TGCAGCGTTGAAGATCGATGGTCTAGGGGGCCGGGCGAGCAGTTCTTC	CSVEDRWSRGPGEQFF
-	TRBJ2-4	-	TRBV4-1	TGCGCCAGCAGCCCGAGCACTAGAACCAAAAACATTCAGTACTTC	CASSPSTRTKNIQYF
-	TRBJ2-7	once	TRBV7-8	TGTGCCAGCAGCTCCCTCAGGGACACCCACTACGAGCAGTACTTC	CASSSLRDTHYEQYF
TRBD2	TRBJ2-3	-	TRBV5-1	TGCGCCAGCAGCACGGGAGGCACCCACACAGATACGCAGTATTTT	CASSTGGTHTDTQYF
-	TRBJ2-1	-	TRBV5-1	TGCGCCAGCAGCTTGGCGGAGCCGACCTACAATGAGCAGTTCTTC	CASSLAEPTYNEQFF
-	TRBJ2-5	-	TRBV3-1	TGTGCCAGCAGCCGGGGCCGGAGGGAGACCCAGTACTTC	CASSRGRRETQYF